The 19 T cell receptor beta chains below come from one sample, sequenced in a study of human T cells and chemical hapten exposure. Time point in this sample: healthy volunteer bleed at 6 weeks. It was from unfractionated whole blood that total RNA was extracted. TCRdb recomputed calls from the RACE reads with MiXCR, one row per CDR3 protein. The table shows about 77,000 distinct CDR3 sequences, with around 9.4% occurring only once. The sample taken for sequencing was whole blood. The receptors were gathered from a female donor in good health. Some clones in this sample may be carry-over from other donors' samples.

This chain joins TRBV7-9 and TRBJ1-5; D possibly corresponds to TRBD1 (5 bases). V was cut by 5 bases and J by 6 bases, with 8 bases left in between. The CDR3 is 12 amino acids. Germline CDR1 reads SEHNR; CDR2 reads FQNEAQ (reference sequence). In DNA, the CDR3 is TGTGCCAGCAGCATGACAGCTCAGCCCCAGCATTTT. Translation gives CASSMTAQPQHF. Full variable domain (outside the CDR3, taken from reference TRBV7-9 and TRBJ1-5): DTGVSQNPRHKITKRGQNVTFRCDPISEHNRLYWYRQTLGQGPEFLTYFQNEAQLEKSRLLSDRFSAERPKGSFSTLEIQRTEQGDSAMYLCASSMTAQPQHFGDGTRLSIL.

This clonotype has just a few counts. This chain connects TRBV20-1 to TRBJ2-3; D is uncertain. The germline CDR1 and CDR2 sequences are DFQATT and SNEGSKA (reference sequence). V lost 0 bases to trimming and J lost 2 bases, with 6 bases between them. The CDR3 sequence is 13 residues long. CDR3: CSARDSYTDTQYF. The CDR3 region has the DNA TGCAGTGCTAGAGACTCGTACACAGATACGCAGTATTTT.

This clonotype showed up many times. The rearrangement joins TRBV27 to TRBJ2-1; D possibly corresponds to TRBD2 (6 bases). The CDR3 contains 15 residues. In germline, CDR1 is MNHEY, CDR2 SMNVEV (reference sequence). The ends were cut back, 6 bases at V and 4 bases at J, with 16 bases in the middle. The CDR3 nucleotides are TGTGCCAGCAGCCGACAATCTGGGGGGTACAATGAGCAGTTCTTC. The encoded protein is CASSRQSGGYNEQFF.

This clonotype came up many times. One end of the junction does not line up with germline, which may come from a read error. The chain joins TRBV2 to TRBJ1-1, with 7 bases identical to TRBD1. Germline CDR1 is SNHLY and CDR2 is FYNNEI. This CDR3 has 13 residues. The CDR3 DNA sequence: TGTGCCAGCAGTGAATTGACAAGGGGGCAGATCCTGTTT. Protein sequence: CASSELTRGQILF.

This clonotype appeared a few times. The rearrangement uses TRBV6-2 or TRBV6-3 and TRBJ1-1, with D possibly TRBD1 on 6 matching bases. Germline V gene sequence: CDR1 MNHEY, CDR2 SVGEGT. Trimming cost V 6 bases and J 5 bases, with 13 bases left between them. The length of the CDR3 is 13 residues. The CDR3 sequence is CASSRRGGTEAFF. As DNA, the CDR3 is TGTGCCAGCAGCCGCAGGGGAGGGACTGAAGCTTTCTTT.

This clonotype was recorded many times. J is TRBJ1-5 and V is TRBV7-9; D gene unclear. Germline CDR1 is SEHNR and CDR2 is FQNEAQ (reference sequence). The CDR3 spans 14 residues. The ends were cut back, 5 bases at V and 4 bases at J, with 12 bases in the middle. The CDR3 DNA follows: TGTGCCAGCAGCCCGCTTAGCGGAAATCAGCCCCAGCATTTT. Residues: CASSPLSGNQPQHF.

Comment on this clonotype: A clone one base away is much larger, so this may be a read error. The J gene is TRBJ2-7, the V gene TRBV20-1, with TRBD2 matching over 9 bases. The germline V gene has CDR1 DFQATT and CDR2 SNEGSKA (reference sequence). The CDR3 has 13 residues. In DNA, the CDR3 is TGCTCCCCGGGGGCGGGGGGGCCCTGCGAGCAGTACTTC. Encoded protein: CSPGAGGPCEQYF.

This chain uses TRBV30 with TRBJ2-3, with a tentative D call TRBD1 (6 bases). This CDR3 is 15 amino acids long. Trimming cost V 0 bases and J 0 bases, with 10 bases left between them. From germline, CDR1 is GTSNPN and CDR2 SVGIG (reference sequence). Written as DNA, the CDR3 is TGTGCCTGGAGTGTACGAGGGGGAAGCACAGATACGCAGTATTTT. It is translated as CAWSVRGGSTDTQYF.

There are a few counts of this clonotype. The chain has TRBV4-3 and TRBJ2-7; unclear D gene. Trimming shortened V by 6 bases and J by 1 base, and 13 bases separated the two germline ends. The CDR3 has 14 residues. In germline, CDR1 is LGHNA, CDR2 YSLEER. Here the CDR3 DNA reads TGCGCCAGCAGTCATAGGACGGATTCCTACGAGCAGTACTTC. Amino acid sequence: CASSHRTDSYEQYF.

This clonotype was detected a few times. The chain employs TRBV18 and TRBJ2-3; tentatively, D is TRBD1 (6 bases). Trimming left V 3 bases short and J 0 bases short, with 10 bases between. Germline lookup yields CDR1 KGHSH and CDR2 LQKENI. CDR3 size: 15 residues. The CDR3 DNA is TGTGCCAGCTCACCTCAGGGGAGTAGCACAGATACGCAGTATTTT. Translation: CASSPQGSSTDTQYF.

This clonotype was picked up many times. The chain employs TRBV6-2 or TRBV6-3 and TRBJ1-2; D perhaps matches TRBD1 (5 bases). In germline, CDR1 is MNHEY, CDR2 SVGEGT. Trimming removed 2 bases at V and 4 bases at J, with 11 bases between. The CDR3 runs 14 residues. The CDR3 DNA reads TGTGCCAGCAGTTACGACGGGACCGTCTATGGCTACACCTTC. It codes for CASSYDGTVYGYTF.

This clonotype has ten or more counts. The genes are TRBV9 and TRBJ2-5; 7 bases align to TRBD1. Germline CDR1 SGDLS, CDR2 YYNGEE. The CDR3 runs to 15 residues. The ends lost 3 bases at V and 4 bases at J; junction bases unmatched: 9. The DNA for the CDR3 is TGTGCCAGCAGCGCCGCACAGGGGTCCGTAGAGACCCAGTACTTC. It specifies CASSAAQGSVETQYF.

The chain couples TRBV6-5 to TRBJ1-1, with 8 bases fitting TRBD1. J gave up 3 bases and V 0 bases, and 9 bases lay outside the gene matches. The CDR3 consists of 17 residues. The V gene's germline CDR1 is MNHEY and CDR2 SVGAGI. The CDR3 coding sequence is TGTGCCAGCAGTTACTCGATGAAACAGGGGGATTACACTGAAGCTTTCTTT. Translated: CASSYSMKQGDYTEAFF.

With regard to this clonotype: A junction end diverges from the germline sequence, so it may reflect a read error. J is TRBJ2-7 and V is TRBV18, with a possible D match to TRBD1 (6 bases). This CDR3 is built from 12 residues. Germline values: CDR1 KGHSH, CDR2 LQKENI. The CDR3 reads CASSPLDSPREF. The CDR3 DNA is TGTGCCAGCTCACCACTGGACAGCCCCAGGGAGTTC.

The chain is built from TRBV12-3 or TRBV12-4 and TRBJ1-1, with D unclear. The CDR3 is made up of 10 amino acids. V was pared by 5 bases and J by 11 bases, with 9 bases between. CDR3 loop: CASSGLWAFF. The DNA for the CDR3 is TGTGCCAGCAGTGGTCTGTGGGCTTTCTTT.

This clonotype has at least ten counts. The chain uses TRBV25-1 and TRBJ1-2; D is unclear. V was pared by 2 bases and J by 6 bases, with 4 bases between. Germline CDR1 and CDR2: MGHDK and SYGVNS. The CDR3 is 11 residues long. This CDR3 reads CASSEENGYTF. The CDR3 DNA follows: TGTGCCAGCAGTGAAGAAAATGGCTACACCTTC.

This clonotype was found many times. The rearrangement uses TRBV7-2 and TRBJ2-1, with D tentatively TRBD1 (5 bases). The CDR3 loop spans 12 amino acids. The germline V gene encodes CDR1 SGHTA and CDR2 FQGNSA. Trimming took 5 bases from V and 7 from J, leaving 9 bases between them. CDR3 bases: TGTGCCAGCAGCCCAGGGTGGAATGAGCAGTTCTTC. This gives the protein CASSPGWNEQFF.

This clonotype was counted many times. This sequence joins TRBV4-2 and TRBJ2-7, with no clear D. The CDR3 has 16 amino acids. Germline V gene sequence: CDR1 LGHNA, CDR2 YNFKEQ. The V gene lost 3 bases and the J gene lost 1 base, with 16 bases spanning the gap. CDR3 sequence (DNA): TGTGCCAGCAGCCACGGAACGAACCGTCCTTCCTACGAGCAGTACTTC. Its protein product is CASSHGTNRPSYEQYF.

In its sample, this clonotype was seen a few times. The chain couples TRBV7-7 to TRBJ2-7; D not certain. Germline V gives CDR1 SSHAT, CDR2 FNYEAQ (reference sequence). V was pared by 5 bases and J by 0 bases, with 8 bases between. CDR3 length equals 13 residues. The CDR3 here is CASSPSCSYEQYF. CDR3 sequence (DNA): TGTGCCAGCAGCCCCTCGTGCTCCTACGAGCAGTACTTC.